The clone carrying this T cell receptor (beta chain) appeared a few times. Antigen unknown. This record comes from a study of T cells in Graves' hyperthyroidism and ophthalmopathy. TCR beta CDR3 sequences were amplified from RNA transcripts. The TCR CDR3 was amplified in a first-round RT-PCR using the HTBI primer set. TCRdb used MiXCR to reprocess the multiplex PCR reads, holding one entry per CDR3 protein. Of roughly 400,000 distinct CDR3 sequences in the sample, 20% to 25% were seen once. Study-level points and caveats: Before onset, by a median of approximately 6.2 months, the model predicted ophthalmopathy.

The CDR3 totals 12 residues. Losses at the gene ends were 5 bases for V and 9 bases for J; bases not matched to a gene: 4. Sequences were obtained from blood. This sequence joins TRBV12-3 or TRBV12-4 and TRBJ1-1, with 9 positions matching TRBD1. This TCR derives from a man aged 50 to 59 with Graves' hyperthyroidism. The CDR3 is CASSAGQGKAFF. CDR3 sequence (DNA): TGTGCCAGCAGTGCCGGACAGGGGAAAGCTTTCTTT.